This TCR beta chain was found in a study of beta chain features in type 1 diabetes. The length of the CDR3 is 16 residues. Germline loops: CDR1 SEHNR, CDR2 FQNEAQ (reference sequence). The V and J ends lost 5 bases and 2 bases respectively, with 13 bases between them. Expressed TCRB transcripts were sequenced because the entire RNA isolate underwent reverse transcription. Some clones are missing from TCRdb's copy, which holds only in-frame ones; the method was immunoSEQ multiplex PCR. Found here are hundreds of thousands of clones, approximately 10% of them singletons; the top ten hold over 0.035%. This clone showed up just a few times.

Input material: naive CD4+ T cells from blood. V gene TRBV7-9 combines with J gene TRBJ2-6; D gene ambiguous. The TCR sequence derives from a woman aged 18-29 years in good health. The CDR3 loop is CASSPSGNPGANVLTF. The CDR3 DNA reads as TGTGCCAGCAGCCCCTCCGGTAACCCTGGGGCCAACGTCCTGACTTTC. Variable domain in full (rest from reference TRBV7-9 and TRBJ2-6): DTGVSQNPRHKITKRGQNVTFRCDPISEHNRLYWYRQTLGQGPEFLTYFQNEAQLEKSRLLSDRFSAERPKGSFSTLEIQRTEQGDSAMYLCASSPSGNPGANVLTFGAGSRLTVL.